This T cell receptor (beta chain) appears in the sequencing data of a study of neoadjuvant anti-PD-1 for oral cavity cancer. Trimming pared 7 bases from V and 6 bases from J, leaving 18 bases between. The CDR3 is 15 residues long. Germline V gene lookup returns CDR1 SNHLY and CDR2 FYNNEI. Measured with immunoSEQ multiplex PCR; TCRdb has only the in-frame clones, and not every one. This table has about 14,000 clones, 60% to 75% appearing once. The time point: after neoadjuvant nivolumab, at surgical resection. Analysis of PBMCs was direct, with no culture step. The sequencing used PBMCs, collected after nivolumab (anti-PD-1) treatment. The rearrangement links TRBV2 to TRBJ2-2; TRBD1 or TRBD2 may be the D gene (6 bases each). This clonotype originated in a person aged 40 to 85 with oral cavity squamous cell carcinoma. CDR3 sequence reads: CASKGGGSYPGELFF. The CDR3 coding sequence is TGTGCCAGCAAAGGAGGGGGTTCGTATCCCGGGGAGCTGTTTTTT.